Following are 8 T cell receptor beta chains from one sample sequenced in a study of blood T cell repertoires in COVID-19. Measured with immunoSEQ multiplex PCR; TCRdb has only the in-frame clones, and not every one. Of some 330,000 clones in the sample, 86% were seen once. The sequencing sample was made of PBMCs or T cells enriched from blood (not recorded which). Receptors were obtained from a man aged 30 to 39 who had recovered from COVID-19.

CDR3 sequence (DNA): TGCAGCGTTGAAGAGGCAGGGAACTATGGCTACACCTTC. Its protein is CSVEEAGNYGYTF. The chain carries TRBV29-1 and TRBJ1-2; a possible D gene is TRBD1 (5 bases). Trimming removed 0 bases at V and 2 bases at J, with 7 bases between. The CDR3 runs 13 residues. CDR1 and CDR2 from the germline V gene are SQVTM and ANQGSEA.

J is TRBJ2-3 and V is TRBV18; 7 nucleotides match TRBD1. Germline V gene sequence: CDR1 KGHSH, CDR2 LQKENI. The CDR3 length is 14 residues. V shed 2 bases and J 7 bases; nucleotides not matched to a gene: 6. The CDR3 nucleotides read TGTGCCAGCTCACCAGACAGGGTGAAGAATACGCAGTATTTT. The encoded protein is CASSPDRVKNTQYF.

The chain joins TRBV6-5 to TRBJ1-4; 8 bases align to TRBD1. The germline CDR1 and CDR2 sequences are MNHEY and SVGAGI. V was pared by 0 bases and J by 13 bases, with 13 bases of the junction left unmatched. The CDR3 covers 16 residues. In DNA, the CDR3 is TGTGCCAGCAGTTACTCGCTACAGGGGGATTTCGGTAGACTGTTTTTT. Its translation is CASSYSLQGDFGRLFF.

This clone was recorded only once. The chain uses TRBV19 and TRBJ2-3; maybe TRBD1 (5 bases). Germline assignment: CDR1 LNHDA and CDR2 SQIVND (reference sequence). This CDR3 contains 15 residues. V lost 3 bases, J lost 3 bases, and 13 bases lay in between. CDR3 nucleotide sequence: TGTGCCAGTAGTATTCCAGGGTTAGGAACAGATACGCAGTATTTT. Translation gives CASSIPGLGTDTQYF.

The chain combines TRBV19 with TRBJ2-2; maybe TRBD2 (6 bases). Germline CDR1 LNHDA, CDR2 SQIVND (reference sequence). The CDR3 length is 13 residues. V was shortened by 7 bases and J by 7 bases, with 13 bases between the two germline ends. The DNA of the CDR3 is TGTGCCAGTATCGGGGGTTTCGGCGGGGAGCTGTTTTTT. The encoded protein is CASIGGFGGELFF. Full variable domain (rest looked up from reference TRBV19 and TRBJ2-2): DGGITQSPKYLFRKEGQNVTLSCEQNLNHDAMYWYRQDPGQGLRLIYYSQIVNDFQKGDIAEGYSVSREKKESFPLTVTSAQKNPTAFYLCASIGGFGGELFFGEGSRLTVL.

The J gene is TRBJ2-1, the V gene TRBV11-2; D may be TRBD1 (5 bases). Per the germline V gene, CDR1 is SGHAT and CDR2 is FQNNGV. CDR3 length equals 12 residues. Trimming took 5 bases from V and 10 from J, leaving 12 bases between them. CDR3 protein: CASSPRAAEQFF. In DNA form, the CDR3 reads TGTGCCAGCAGCCCCAGGGCTGCGGAGCAGTTCTTC.

A single count supports this clone. This chain joins TRBV7-9 and TRBJ1-2, with a possible D match to TRBD1 (6 bases). Looked up from germline, CDR1 is SEHNR and CDR2 is FQNEAQ (reference sequence). The length of the CDR3 is 13 residues. Trimming stripped 3 bases from V and 4 bases from J, with 9 bases between. CDR3 amino acids: CASSFRGVYGYTF. CDR3 sequence (DNA): TGTGCCAGCAGCTTCAGGGGCGTCTATGGCTACACCTTC.

The rearrangement uses TRBV2 and TRBJ2-2, with a tentative D call TRBD1 (6 bases). This CDR3 has 14 residues. Germline CDR1 SNHLY, CDR2 FYNNEI. Trimming took off 5 bases at V and 5 bases at J, with 12 bases between the two ends. The CDR3, as DNA: TGTGCCAGCAGTACAGGGTTTCGAACCGGGGAGCTGTTTTTT. Amino acid sequence: CASSTGFRTGELFF.